The next 8 T cell receptor beta chains were all read from a single sample in a study of OX40 agonist ivuxolimab in advanced cancers. Profiling relied on immunoSEQ multiplex PCR, and the TCRdb table lists in-frame clones only, not all of them. The table lists some 64,000 clones, around nine tenths of them singletons, with around 0.78% in the top ten. The material sequenced was CD4+ or CD8+ T cells sorted from blood, taken in a trial of the OX40 agonist ivuxolimab. The receptor set was obtained from an adult with an advanced solid tumor such as melanoma, head and neck, liver or kidney cancer.

The chain combines TRBV29-1 with TRBJ2-7; D is uncertain. Trimming took 4 bases from V and 4 from J, leaving 11 bases between them. This CDR3 contains 12 residues. The germline V gene encodes CDR1 SQVTM and CDR2 ANQGSEA. CDR3 DNA sequence: TGCAGCGTTGTCGGCTCCACTTACGAGCAGTACTTC. This translates into CSVVGSTYEQYF.

The V call is TRBV19, the J call TRBJ1-2; 7 bases fit TRBD1. V was clipped by 4 bases and J by 4 bases; unmatched bases: 9. The V gene's germline CDR1 is LNHDA and CDR2 SQIVND (reference sequence). The CDR3 has 15 amino acids. The CDR3 nucleotides read TGTGCCAGTAGTAGAGAAATGACAGGGAGCTATGGCTACACCTTC. Amino acid sequence: CASSREMTGSYGYTF.

The chain joins TRBV9 to TRBJ1-1, with 7 bases fitting TRBD1. The CDR3 contains 15 residues. V was clipped by 6 bases and J by 0 bases; unmatched bases: 8. CDR1 is SGDLS and CDR2 is YYNGEE in the germline V gene. CDR3 loop: CASTIGTELNTEAFF. The CDR3 DNA reads as TGTGCCAGCACAATAGGGACAGAATTGAACACTGAAGCTTTCTTT. Full variable domain (outside the CDR3, taken from reference TRBV9 and TRBJ1-1): DSGVTQTPKHLITATGQRVTLRCSPRSGDLSVYWYQQSLDQGLQFLIQYYNGEERAKGNILERFSAQQFPDLHSELNLSSLELGDSALYFCASTIGTELNTEAFFGQGTRLTVV.

This chain connects TRBV5-1 to TRBJ1-2; 11 bases are a match to TRBD1. There are 14 residues in the CDR3. The trim removed 4 bases at V and 6 bases at J, leaving 5 bases unmatched. Germline CDR1 reads SGHRS; CDR2 reads YFSETQ. The CDR3: CASSPRTGGNGYTF. The CDR3 DNA reads as TGCGCCAGCAGCCCGAGGACAGGGGGCAATGGCTACACCTTC.

The chain has TRBV6-1 and TRBJ2-3; 7 bases match TRBD2. V shed 4 bases, J shed 1 base, and the junction held 5 bases outside the gene matches. Germline CDR1 is MNHNS and CDR2 is SASEGT. The CDR3 loop spans 15 amino acids. CDR3 DNA: TGTGCCAGCAGTGGACTAGCTTCGGGCACAGATACGCAGTATTTT. This codes for CASSGLASGTDTQYF.

The V gene is TRBV18, the J gene TRBJ2-3, with 7 nucleotides matching TRBD1. With 3 bases clipped from V and 0 bases from J, the junction kept 3 bases outside the gene matches. This CDR3 region has 15 residues. Per the germline V gene, CDR1 is KGHSH and CDR2 is LQKENI. CDR3 protein: CASSPRTGSTDTQYF. CDR3 nucleotides: TGTGCCAGCTCACCCAGGACAGGAAGCACAGATACGCAGTATTTT.

CDR3 sequence (DNA): TGCGCCAGCAGCTTGGGAGGGTTGGTCAATGAGCAGTTCTTC. It yields the protein CASSLGGLVNEQFF. The gene calls are TRBV5-1 and TRBJ2-1, with a tentative D call TRBD2 (5 bases). Trimming removed 0 bases at V and 6 bases at J, with 10 bases between. There are 14 residues in the CDR3. Germline V gene sequence: CDR1 SGHRS, CDR2 YFSETQ. Full variable domain (rest looked up from reference TRBV5-1 and TRBJ2-1): KAGVTQTPRYLIKTRGQQVTLSCSPISGHRSVSWYQQTPGQGLQFLFEYFSETQRNKGNFPGRFSGRQFSNSRSEMNVSTLELGDSALYLCASSLGGLVNEQFFGPGTRLTVL.

The gene calls are TRBV9 and TRBJ2-2; D may correspond to TRBD1 or TRBD2 (5 bases each). Germline V gene lookup returns CDR1 SGDLS and CDR2 YYNGEE. Trimming left V 4 bases short and J 5 bases short, with 24 bases between. The CDR3 covers 18 residues. CDR3 loop: CASSPTIGHRTGTGELFF. The CDR3 DNA sequence: TGTGCCAGCAGCCCAACTATCGGACACCGGACGGGGACCGGGGAGCTGTTTTTT. Full variable domain (outside the CDR3, taken from reference TRBV9 and TRBJ2-2): DSGVTQTPKHLITATGQRVTLRCSPRSGDLSVYWYQQSLDQGLQFLIQYYNGEERAKGNILERFSAQQFPDLHSELNLSSLELGDSALYFCASSPTIGHRTGTGELFFGEGSRLTVL.